Listed below are T cell receptor beta chains from one sample, sequenced in a study of graft-versus-host responses after intestinal transplantation. TCRdb's copy holds only in-frame clones and misses some; the assay was immunoSEQ multiplex PCR. The sample lists about 90,000 clones; just under 95% were seen once. These receptors lack a known antigen. The sample consisted of unstimulated CD4+ T cells sorted from spleen or lymph node cells, taken before intestinal transplant. All receptors derive from a human donor who received an intestinal transplant. Both conserved end residues are part of each CDR3. The D gene is left open where the match is weak. Clone size is not always given. Where it is, it says once, few, many or a class for expanded clones.

j_call: TRBJ2-1; v_call: TRBV5-1; d_call: TRBD2; clone_size: NA; cdr3_nt: TGCGCCAGCAGCTTGGGACTGGGCGGGAGAACCTACAATGAGCAGTTCTTC; cdr3_aa: CASSLGLGGRTYNEQFF
j_call: TRBJ1-1; v_call: TRBV6-5; d_call: NA; clone_size: NA; cdr3_nt: TGTGCCAGCAGTTACTCGGAGAAAGGTGAAGCTTTCTTT; cdr3_aa: CASSYSEKGEAFF
j_call: TRBJ1-5; v_call: TRBV9; d_call: NA; clone_size: once; cdr3_nt: TGTGCCAGCAGCGTAGGGGGAGGGGACAATCAGCCCCAGCATTTT; cdr3_aa: CASSVGGGDNQPQHF
j_call: TRBJ2-7; v_call: TRBV6-6; d_call: TRBD1; clone_size: NA; cdr3_nt: TGTGCCAGCAGTGGACAGGGGTTCGAGCAGTACTTC; cdr3_aa: CASSGQGFEQYF
j_call: TRBJ2-7; v_call: TRBV28; d_call: TRBD1; clone_size: NA; cdr3_nt: TGTGCCAGCAGGCGGGACAGGGGGCCGGGGGAGCAGTACTTC; cdr3_aa: CASRRDRGPGEQYF
j_call: TRBJ2-5; v_call: TRBV2; d_call: TRBD2; clone_size: NA; cdr3_nt: TGTGCCAGCACGCAAAGCGGGAGGGCCGGGGAGACCCAGTACTTC; cdr3_aa: CASTQSGRAGETQYF
j_call: TRBJ2-7; v_call: TRBV4-2; d_call: TRBD2; clone_size: NA; cdr3_nt: TGTGCCAGCAGCCAAGATCTAGCGGGAGGCCATCTCTCCTACGAGCAGTACTTC; cdr3_aa: CASSQDLAGGHLSYEQYF
j_call: TRBJ2-7; v_call: TRBV9; d_call: NA; clone_size: NA; cdr3_nt: TGTGCCAGCAGTCGGGGCGCACCTTACGAGCAGTACTTC; cdr3_aa: CASSRGAPYEQYF
j_call: TRBJ2-3; v_call: TRBV9; d_call: NA; clone_size: once; cdr3_nt: TGTGCCAGCACCCGGGACGGCACAGATACGCAGTATTTT; cdr3_aa: CASTRDGTDTQYF
j_call: TRBJ2-6; v_call: TRBV21-1; d_call: NA; clone_size: once; cdr3_nt: TGTGCCAGCAGCAAAAAGGGTTTGGTCTCTGGGGCCAACGTCCTGACTTTC; cdr3_aa: CASSKKGLVSGANVLTF
j_call: TRBJ1-1; v_call: TRBV18; d_call: NA; clone_size: NA; cdr3_nt: TGTGCCAGCTCACCAGATATTGGCTCGGCGGGCACTGAAGCTTTCTTT; cdr3_aa: CASSPDIGSAGTEAFF
j_call: TRBJ1-5; v_call: TRBV28; d_call: NA; clone_size: NA; cdr3_nt: TGTGCCAGCAGTTTGTGGGAGGGGTGTAGCAATCAGCCCCAGCATTTT; cdr3_aa: CASSLWEGCSNQPQHF
j_call: TRBJ2-7; v_call: TRBV9; d_call: TRBD1; clone_size: NA; cdr3_nt: TGTGCCAGCAGCGTAGGGGCAGGGGGTACCTACGAGCAGTACTTC; cdr3_aa: CASSVGAGGTYEQYF
j_call: TRBJ2-5; v_call: TRBV5-6; d_call: NA; clone_size: NA; cdr3_nt: TGTGCCAGCAGCTTGCTTCCCGGGGCGAAAGAGACCCAGTACTTC; cdr3_aa: CASSLLPGAKETQYF